This T cell receptor (beta chain) was profiled in a study of T cell changes during pregnancy in multiple sclerosis (dated by TCRdb to the late 2010s). Background for the entire study: The study looked at changes in the T cell repertoire across pregnancy in women with multiple sclerosis.

V loses 7 bases, J loses 1 base, and the germline ends lie 18 bases apart. The CDR3 covers 16 residues, taking in both the cysteine and the phenylalanine. Left in the record is the CDR3 DNA by itself, 48 bases read in frame from the first base. The germline V gene gives CDR1 as ENHRY and CDR2 as SYGVKD. Libraries came from the immunoSEQ multiplex PCR assay. Not all clones reach the TCRdb copy of this immuneACCESS table, which keeps in-frame sequences only. Checked studies attribute under half of the gap to unresolved V genes and leave the rest unexplained. Present in this sample are some 130,000 clones, 90% to 98% of which were seen just once. Together, the top ten hold more than 0.4% of the sample. As for this clone: Its binding antigen is unknown. Base qualities are not recorded, but no much larger clone differs from it by a single base.

The TCR comes from a female donor with multiple sclerosis, enrolled in a pregnancy study. The chain is made from TRBV10-3 and TRBJ2-3; TRBD2 could be the D gene, as 5 bases match. The source was peripheral blood, collected after pregnancy. The CDR3 region: CAIMVSGPEGTDTQYF. The nucleotide sequence reads TGTGCCATCATGGTTAGTGGACCGGAGGGCACAGATACGCAGTATTTT.